This T cell receptor (beta chain) was obtained from a study of shared clonotypes between healthy human individuals. Naive CD8 populations comprised CD45RO-negative cells positively selected for CCR7, excluding terminally differentiated effector memory CD45RA+ cells. The germline gives CDR1 ENHRY, CDR2 SYGVKD. The CDR3 has 13 residues. V dropped 3 bases and J dropped 7 bases, with 13 bases sitting between them. Sequencing used immunoSEQ multiplex PCR; TCRdb keeps in-frame clones, though not all of them. The table shows about 2 million clones, with over 85% occurring only once. Sequenced: naive CD8+ T cells sorted from blood. The TCR comes from a man aged 18 to 35 in good health. V and J are TRBV10-3 and TRBJ2-7; D is perhaps TRBD2 (5 bases). CDR3 in DNA: TGTGCCATCAGTGAAGGCTCGGGGTTTGAGCAGTACTTC. Encoded protein: CAISEGSGFEQYF.